This T cell receptor beta chain was identified during a study of T cells in localized non-small cell lung cancer. Whole-study results and caveats: It was uninvolved adjacent lung that showed the highest T cell clonality, exceeding tumor. The appearance of a median roughly 53 of the top 100 tumor clones was seen in adjacent lung. One tumor region alone was sequenced, and heterogeneity therefore remains possible.

This clone was seen a handful of times. Its antigen remains unidentified. The data were produced by immunoSEQ multiplex PCR, yet TCRdb's version contains in-frame clones alone and is incomplete. The sample includes 1,500 to 2,000 clones, more than 20% seen only once; the top ten take about 10%. The CDR3 length is 13 residues. V gave up 11 bases and J gave up 4 bases, with 14 bases separating them. CDR1 LNHDA and CDR2 SQIVND come from the germline V gene (reference sequence). The source of this sequence is a woman aged 35 to 70 with stage III lung adenocarcinoma. The J gene is TRBJ1-4, the V gene TRBV19; tentatively, D is TRBD1 (5 bases). Sequences were derived from lung tumor tissue, sampled before any cancer treatment. The CDR3 region has the DNA TGTGCCGGAGCGACGGGGGGTAATGAAAAACTGTTTTTT. Encoded protein: CAGATGGNEKLFF.